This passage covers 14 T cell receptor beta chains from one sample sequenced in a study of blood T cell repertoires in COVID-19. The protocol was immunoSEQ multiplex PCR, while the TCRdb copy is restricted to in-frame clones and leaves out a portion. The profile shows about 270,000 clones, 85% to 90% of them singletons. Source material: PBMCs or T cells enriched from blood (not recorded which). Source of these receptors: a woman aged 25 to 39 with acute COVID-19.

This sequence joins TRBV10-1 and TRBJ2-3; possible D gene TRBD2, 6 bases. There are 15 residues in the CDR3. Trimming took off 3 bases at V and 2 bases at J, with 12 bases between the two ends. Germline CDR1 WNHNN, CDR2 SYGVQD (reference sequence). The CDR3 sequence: CASSDKAGPTDTQYF. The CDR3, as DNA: TGCGCCAGCAGTGATAAGGCGGGACCCACAGATACGCAGTATTTT.

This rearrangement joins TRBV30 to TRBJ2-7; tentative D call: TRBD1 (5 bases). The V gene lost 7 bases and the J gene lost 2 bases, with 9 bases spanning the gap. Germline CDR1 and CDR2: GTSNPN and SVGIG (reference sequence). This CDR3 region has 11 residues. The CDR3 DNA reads TGTGCCTATCAGGGAACCTACGAGCAGTACTTC. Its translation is CAYQGTYEQYF.

In DNA form, the CDR3 reads TGTGCCAGCAGCTTAGCGAGCTTTGGGAGCGCAGATACGCAGTATTTT. It yields the protein CASSLASFGSADTQYF. The chain combines TRBV7-9 with TRBJ2-3; possible D gene TRBD2, 5 bases. V lost 0 bases and J 4 bases, leaving 14 bases between the germline ends. The CDR3 runs 16 residues. The germline gives CDR1 SEHNR, CDR2 FQNEAQ (reference sequence).

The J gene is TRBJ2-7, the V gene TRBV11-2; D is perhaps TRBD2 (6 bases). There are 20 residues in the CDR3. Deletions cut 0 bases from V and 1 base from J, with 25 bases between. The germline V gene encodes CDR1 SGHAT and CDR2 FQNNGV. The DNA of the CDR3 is TGTGCCAGCAGCTTAGATGGGAGCGGGTTCGTGAATTCGGATTCCTACGAGCAGTACTTC. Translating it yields CASSLDGSGFVNSDSYEQYF.

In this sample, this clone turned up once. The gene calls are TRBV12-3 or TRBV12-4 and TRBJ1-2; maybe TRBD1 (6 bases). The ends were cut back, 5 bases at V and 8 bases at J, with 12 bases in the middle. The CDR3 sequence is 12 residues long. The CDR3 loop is CASSHRVAGYTF. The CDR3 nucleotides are TGTGCCAGCAGTCACAGGGTGGCGGGCTACACCTTC.

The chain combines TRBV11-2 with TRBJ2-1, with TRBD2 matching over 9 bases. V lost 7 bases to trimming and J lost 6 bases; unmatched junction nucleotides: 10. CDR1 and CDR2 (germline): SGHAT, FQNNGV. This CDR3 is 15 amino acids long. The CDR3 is CASTRGSGSFNEQFF. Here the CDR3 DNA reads TGTGCCAGCACGAGGGGTAGCGGGAGTTTCAATGAGCAGTTCTTC. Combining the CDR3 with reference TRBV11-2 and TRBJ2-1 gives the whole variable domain EAGVAQSPRYKIIEKRQSVAFWCNPISGHATLYWYQQILGQGPKLLIQFQNNGVVDDSQLPKDRFSAERLKGVDSTLKIQPAKLEDSAVYLCASTRGSGSFNEQFFGPGTRLTVL.

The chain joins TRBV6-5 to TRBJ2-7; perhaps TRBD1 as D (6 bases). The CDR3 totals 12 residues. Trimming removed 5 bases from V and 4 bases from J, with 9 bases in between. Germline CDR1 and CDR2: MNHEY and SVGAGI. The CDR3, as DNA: TGTGCCAGCAGTAAACAGGGATACGAGCAGTACTTC. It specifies CASSKQGYEQYF.

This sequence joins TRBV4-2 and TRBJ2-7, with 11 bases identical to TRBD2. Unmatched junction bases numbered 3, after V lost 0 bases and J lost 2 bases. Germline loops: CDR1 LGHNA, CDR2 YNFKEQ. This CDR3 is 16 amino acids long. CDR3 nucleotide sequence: TGTGCCAGCAGCCAAGAAGTGGGACTAGCGGCCTACGAGCAGTACTTC. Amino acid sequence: CASSQEVGLAAYEQYF.

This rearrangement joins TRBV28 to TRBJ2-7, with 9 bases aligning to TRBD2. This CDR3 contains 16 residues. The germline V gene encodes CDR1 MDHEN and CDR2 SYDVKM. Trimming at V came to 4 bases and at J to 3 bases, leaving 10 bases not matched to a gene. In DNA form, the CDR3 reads TGTGCCAGCAGTTCCCCCACGGCGGGAGGGCACTACGAGCAGTACTTC. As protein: CASSSPTAGGHYEQYF.

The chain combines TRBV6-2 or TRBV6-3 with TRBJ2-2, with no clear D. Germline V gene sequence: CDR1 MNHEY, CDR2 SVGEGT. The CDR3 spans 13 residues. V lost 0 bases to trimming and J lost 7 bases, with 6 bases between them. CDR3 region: CASSYSVGGELFF. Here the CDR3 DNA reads TGTGCCAGCAGTTACTCGGTCGGCGGGGAGCTGTTTTTT.

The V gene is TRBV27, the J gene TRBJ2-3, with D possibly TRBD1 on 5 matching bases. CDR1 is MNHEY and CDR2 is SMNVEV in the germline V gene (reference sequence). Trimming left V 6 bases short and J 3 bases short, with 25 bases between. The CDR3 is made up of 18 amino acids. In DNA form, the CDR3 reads TGTGCCAGCAGCCCAAAAACAGGCAGGGCGGATGGGACAGATACGCAGTATTTT. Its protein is CASSPKTGRADGTDTQYF.

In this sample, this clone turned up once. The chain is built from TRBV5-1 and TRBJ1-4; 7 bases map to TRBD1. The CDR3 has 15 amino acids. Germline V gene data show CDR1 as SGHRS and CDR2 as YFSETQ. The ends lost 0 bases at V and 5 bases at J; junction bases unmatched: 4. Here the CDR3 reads CASSLAGQKNEKLFF. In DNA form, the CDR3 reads TGCGCCAGCAGCTTGGCGGGACAGAAAAATGAAAAACTGTTTTTT.

Here the CDR3 DNA reads TGTGCCAGCATCACGGACATCTTTAGAAACACCATATATTTT. It encodes CASITDIFRNTIYF. V gene TRBV6-5 combines with J gene TRBJ1-3, with a tentative D call TRBD1 (5 bases). This CDR3 comprises 14 residues. Germline V gives CDR1 MNHEY, CDR2 SVGAGI. The V gene lost 7 bases and the J gene lost 5 bases, with 15 bases spanning the gap.

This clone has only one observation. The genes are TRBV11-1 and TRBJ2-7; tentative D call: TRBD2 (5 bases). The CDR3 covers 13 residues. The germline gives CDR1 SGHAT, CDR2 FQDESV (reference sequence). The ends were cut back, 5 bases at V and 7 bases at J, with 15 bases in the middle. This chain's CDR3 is CASSDQEVGEQYF. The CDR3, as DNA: TGTGCCAGCAGCGACCAGGAGGTGGGGGAGCAGTACTTC.